The text below deals with one T cell receptor (beta chain). It lacks a known antigen. No base quality information exists; no much larger clone differs at one position. The sample is drawn from a study of identical twins (dated by TCRdb to the mid-2010s). Some background on the complete study: To test whether fetal clonotypes persist, this study deep-sequenced TCR alpha and beta repertoires from monozygotic twins, from unrelated adults of various ages, and from cord blood. To rule out contamination, the twin experiments were replicated at different times with different library preparation protocols.

Receptor amplification or capture employed 5' RACE. The reads were generated on an Illumina HiSeq 2000. A universal primer binding site was added through template switching, and the final cDNA carried a unique molecular identifier so that TCR cDNA molecules could be counted accurately. Specific primers in the conserved constant-segment region were used to synthesize first-strand cDNA for the TCR alpha and beta chains. To control for contamination, every cDNA library carried two barcodes: a SMART-Mk sample barcode plus Illumina barcodes. TruSeq adapter sequences, together with Illumina sample barcodes, were added in two successive PCR steps. The Illumina HiSeq platform was used with custom primers to sequence TCR alpha and beta cDNA libraries. The study's processing was this. Raw reads were processed with MiGEC to extract unique molecular identifiers, and MiXCR was used to determine CDR3 positions. Recombination models were inferred per individual with the repgenHMM and IGoR tools using an EM algorithm. Shared clonotypes were analyzed with the tcR package in R, and sharing was normalized by the product of cloneset sizes. To study raw recombination free of thymic and clonal selection effects, out-of-frame nonproductive sequences were analyzed. TCRdb reprocessing: public reads trimmed at Q25 with fastp, clones called with MiXCR, in-frame beta chains kept. When rows share a CDR3 protein, they turn into one entry using the most common DNA and genes. It is TCRdb's table, rather than the study itself, that gives the V and J calls and clone size. The sample records around 570,000 distinct CDR3 sequences, approximately 10% of which are singletons. The ten largest clones take up under 3.5% of the sample.

Every donor in the study was a healthy Caucasian. Three pairs of female monozygotic twins, all aged about 18 to 29 years, made up the twin cohort. Peripheral blood mononuclear cells were used as the source from which RNA for TCR libraries was isolated. V loses 6 bases at its end and J loses 5 bases; junction bases beyond the gene matches: 13. In the germline V gene (reference sequence), CDR1 corresponds to DFQATT and CDR2 to SNEGSKA. Including cysteine and phenylalanine, the CDR3 has 15 amino acids. Only CDR3 DNA is held: 45 bases, read in frame from base 1. Overall results and qualifications from the work: Excess twin sharing in beta out-of-frame sequences was weaker because fewer shared sequences lowered the signal-to-noise ratio. Out-of-frame TCR alpha sequences shared between twins showed an excess of low generation-probability sequences compared with coincidental sharing between unrelated individuals. Abundant cord blood beta clonotypes carried fewer insertions; young adult naive repertoires showed a weaker similar trend, while memory repertoires showed none. Recombination models systematically underestimated out-of-frame TCR alpha sharing in monozygotic twins but agreed with sharing between unrelated individuals. Zero-insertion analyses could be partly confounded by invariant T cells such as MAIT and iNKT, though diverse VJ usage argued against such confounding for most clonotypes. Because the same donors could not be followed over many years, conclusions were based on cross-sectional statistical analysis.

These same data were also listed under a study on yellow fever vaccine responses in identical twins. The second paper states: According to the authors, the vaccine-induced T cell response in identical twins seemed to be partly convergent and partly specific to each individual. In identical twins, the study followed T cell clones that responded to the vaccine with precision.

Recombination connected TRBV20-1 to TRBJ2-1; 7 central bases correspond to TRBD1. This sequence was found in a woman under 30 in good health. Sequencing was performed on PBMCs. The DNA reads as follows: TGCAGTGCCGAGACTTGGGACAGAGGGGACAATGAGCAGTTCTTC. This codes for CSAETWDRGDNEQFF.